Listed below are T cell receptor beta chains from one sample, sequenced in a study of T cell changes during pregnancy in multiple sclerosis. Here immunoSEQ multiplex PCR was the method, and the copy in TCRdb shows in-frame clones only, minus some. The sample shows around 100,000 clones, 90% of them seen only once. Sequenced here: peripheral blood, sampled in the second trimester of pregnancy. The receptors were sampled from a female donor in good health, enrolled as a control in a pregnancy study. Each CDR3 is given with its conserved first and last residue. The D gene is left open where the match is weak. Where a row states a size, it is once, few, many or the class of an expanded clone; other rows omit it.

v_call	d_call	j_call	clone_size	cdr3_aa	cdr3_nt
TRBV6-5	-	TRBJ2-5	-	CASNPGVNQETQYF	TGTGCCAGCAATCCAGGGGTTAACCAAGAGACCCAGTACTTC
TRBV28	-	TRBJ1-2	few	CASSFLAGAYGYTF	-
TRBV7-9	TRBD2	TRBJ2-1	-	CASSLFRGGTYNEQFF	TGTGCCAGCAGCTTATTTCGCGGGGGGACCTACAATGAGCAGTTCTTC
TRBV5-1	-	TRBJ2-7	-	CASSFQGRYEQYF	TGCGCCAGCAGCTTTCAGGGGCGCTACGAGCAGTACTTC
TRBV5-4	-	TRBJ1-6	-	CASSFQGFNSPLHF	TGTGCCAGCAGCTTTCAGGGTTTTAATTCACCCCTCCACTTT
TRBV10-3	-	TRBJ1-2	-	CAIRTEPQGGGYTF	TGTGCCATCAGGACCGAGCCTCAGGGAGGTGGCTACACCTTC
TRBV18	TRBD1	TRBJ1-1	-	CASSASGTGELEAFF	TGTGCCAGCTCAGCTTCCGGGACAGGGGAACTTGAAGCTTTCTTT
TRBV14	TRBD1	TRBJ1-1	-	CASSPQTGEPMEAFF	TGTGCCAGCAGCCCGCAGACAGGGGAACCGATGGAAGCTTTCTTT
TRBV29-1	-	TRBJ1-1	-	CSITEPMNTEAFF	TGCAGCATCACAGAGCCCATGAACACTGAAGCTTTCTTT
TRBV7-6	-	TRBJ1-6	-	CASSHDRPYNSPLHF	TGTGCCAGCAGCCACGACAGACCCTATAATTCACCCCTCCACTTT
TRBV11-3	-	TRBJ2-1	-	CASSLSGVAYNEQFF	TGTGCCAGCAGCTTATCGGGGGTTGCATACAATGAGCAGTTCTTC
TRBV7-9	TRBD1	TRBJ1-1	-	CASTLAGQGAVNGNTEAFF	TGTGCCAGCACCCTAGCGGGACAGGGGGCTGTGAATGGGAACACTGAAGCTTTCTTT
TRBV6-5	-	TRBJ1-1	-	CASRRTALNTEAFF	TGTGCCAGCAGACGGACAGCACTGAACACTGAAGCTTTCTTT
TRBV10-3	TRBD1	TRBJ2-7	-	CAISGGQGSYEQYF	TGTGCCATCAGTGGTGGACAGGGCTCCTACGAGCAGTACTTC
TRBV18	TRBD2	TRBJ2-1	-	CASSSPTSGSVNEQFF	TGTGCCAGCTCATCGCCGACTAGCGGGAGTGTGAATGAGCAGTTCTTC
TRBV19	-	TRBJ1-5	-	CASSIDSQPQHF	TGTGCCAGTAGTATAGACAGTCAGCCCCAGCATTTT
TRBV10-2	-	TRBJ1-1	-	CASSEPQSFTEAFF	TGCGCCAGCAGTGAGCCCCAGTCGTTCACTGAAGCTTTCTTT
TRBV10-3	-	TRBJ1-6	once	CAISPTDPLNSPLHF	TGTGCCATCAGTCCGACAGATCCTCTTAATTCACCCCTCCACTTT
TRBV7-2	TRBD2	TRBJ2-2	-	CASSLSGGRDTGELFF	TGTGCCAGCAGCTTATCGGGGGGGAGGGACACCGGGGAGCTGTTTTTT
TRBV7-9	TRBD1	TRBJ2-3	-	CASSLAGQGTDTQYF	TGTGCCAGCAGCTTAGCGGGACAGGGGACAGATACGCAGTATTTT
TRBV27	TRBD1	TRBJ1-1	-	CASSLIGQGYMNTEAFF	TGTGCCAGCAGTTTAATAGGACAGGGATACATGAACACTGAAGCTTTCTTT
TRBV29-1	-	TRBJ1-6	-	CSVAQGRNSPLHF	TGCAGCGTTGCACAGGGTCGAAATTCACCCCTCCACTTT
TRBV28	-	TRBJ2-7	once	CASSDRLSYEQYF	TGTGCCAGCAGCGACAGACTCTCCTACGAGCAGTACTTC
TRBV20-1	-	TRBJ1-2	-	CSARGDYGYTF	TGCAGTGCCAGGGGTGACTATGGCTACACCTTC
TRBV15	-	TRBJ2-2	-	CATSSPRANTGELFF	TGTGCCACCAGCAGCCCCCGGGCGAACACCGGGGAGCTGTTTTTT
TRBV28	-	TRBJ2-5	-	CASSPPGVQETQYF	TGTGCCAGCAGTCCCCCAGGGGTTCAAGAGACCCAGTACTTC
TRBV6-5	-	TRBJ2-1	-	CASSYSLRHEQFF	TGTGCCAGCAGTTACTCCCTGAGGCATGAGCAGTTCTTC
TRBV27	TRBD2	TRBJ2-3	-	CASSFAGVDTDTQYF	TGTGCCAGCAGTTTTGCGGGAGTGGACACAGATACGCAGTATTTT
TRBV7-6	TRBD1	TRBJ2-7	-	CASSPGQGWGMVYF	TGTGCCAGCAGTCCGGGACAGGGATGGGGAATGGTCTACTTC
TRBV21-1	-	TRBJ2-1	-	CASSQRASYNEQFF	TGTGCCAGCAGCCAGCGGGCCTCCTACAATGAGCAGTTCTTC
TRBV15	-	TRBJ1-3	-	CATSRGTGSGNTIYF	TGTGCCACCAGCAGAGGCACAGGGTCTGGAAACACCATATATTTT
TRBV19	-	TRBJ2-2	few	CASSISLGRGGKVPGELFF	TGTGCCAGTAGTATAAGTCTCGGCAGGGGCGGAAAGGTCCCCGGGGAGCTGTTTTTT
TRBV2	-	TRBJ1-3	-	CASSESGPLGNTIYF	TGTGCCAGCAGTGAATCAGGGCCGCTGGGAAACACCATATATTTT
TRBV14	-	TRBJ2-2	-	CASSQVRSSGELFF	TGTGCCAGCAGCCAAGTAAGATCGAGCGGGGAGCTGTTTTTT
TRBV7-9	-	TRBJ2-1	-	CASSIYNEQFF	TGTGCCAGCTCAATCTACAATGAGCAGTTCTTC
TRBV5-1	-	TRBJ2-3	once	CASSVVPGANTQYF	TGCGCCAGCAGCGTGGTACCGGGTGCGAATACGCAGTATTTT
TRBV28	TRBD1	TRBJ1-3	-	CASSSRATGFRGNTIYF	TGTGCCAGCAGTTCCCGGGCGACAGGGTTCCGGGGGAACACCATATATTTT
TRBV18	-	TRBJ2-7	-	CASSPPDQGLSEQYF	TGTGCCAGCTCACCACCGGACCAGGGCTTAAGCGAGCAGTACTTC
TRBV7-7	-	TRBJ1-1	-	CASSLEGDTEAFF	TGTGCCAGCAGCTTAGAAGGAGATACTGAAGCTTTCTTT
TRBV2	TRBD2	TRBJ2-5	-	CASTPLGEGWRETQYF	TGTGCCAGCACTCCACTGGGGGAGGGATGGAGGGAGACCCAGTACTTC
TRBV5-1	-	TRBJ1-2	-	CASSFQDYGYTF	TGCGCCAGCAGCTTCCAGGACTATGGCTACACCTTC
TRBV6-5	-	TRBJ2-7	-	CASSYSQGGYEQYF	TGTGCCAGCAGTTACTCCCAGGGCGGCTACGAGCAGTACTTC
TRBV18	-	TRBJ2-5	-	CASSPQEGVRETQYF	TGTGCCAGCTCACCCCAGGAAGGGGTCCGGGAGACCCAGTACTTC
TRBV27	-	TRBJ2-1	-	CASSKPASGRYNEQFF	TGTGCCAGCAGTAAGCCCGCCAGCGGCAGATACAATGAGCAGTTCTTC
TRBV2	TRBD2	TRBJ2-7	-	CASSEGLAGYEQYF	TGTGCCAGCAGTGAAGGGCTAGCGGGCTACGAGCAGTACTTC
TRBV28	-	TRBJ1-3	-	CASSLARVNTIYF	TGTGCCAGCAGTTTAGCCAGGGTAAACACCATATATTTT
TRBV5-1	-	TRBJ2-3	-	CASRKGQDTQYF	TGCGCCAGCAGAAAGGGACAAGATACGCAGTATTTT
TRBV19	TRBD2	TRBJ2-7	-	CARIPGLAGGLAYEQYF	TGTGCCAGAATTCCGGGACTAGCGGGGGGGCTTGCCTACGAGCAGTACTTC
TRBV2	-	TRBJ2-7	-	CASIPGTSYEQYF	TGTGCCAGCATCCCCGGGACTTCCTACGAGCAGTACTTC
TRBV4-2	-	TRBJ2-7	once	CASSQVSGGIYEQYF	TGTGCCAGCAGCCAAGTTAGCGGTGGTATATACGAGCAGTACTTC
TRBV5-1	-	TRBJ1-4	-	CASSVSAGHRNEKLFF	TGCGCCAGCAGCGTATCCGCCGGACACCGTAATGAAAAACTGTTTTTT
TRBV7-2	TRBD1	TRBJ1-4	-	CASSLLGTGRNEKLFF	TGTGCCAGCAGCTTACTGGGGACAGGGAGGAATGAAAAACTGTTTTTT
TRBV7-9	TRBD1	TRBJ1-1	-	CASSRTGEFTEAFF	TGTGCCAGCAGCCGGACAGGGGAATTCACTGAAGCTTTCTTT